Sequencing of this T cell receptor (beta chain) was carried out in a study of beta chain features in type 1 diabetes (dated by TCRdb to 2016 to 2018). Regarding the research as a whole: Mean age, gender distribution, total cell number and subset yield were not different between patients and healthy donors. A total of some 100,000,000 sorted cells were examined across all samples, and a strong correlation was observed between cell number per subset and RNA yield. Regulatory and stem cell-like memory subsets were isolated from only 8 patients and about eight healthy donors, whereas naive and central memory subsets came from all 28 donors. The study compared the TCRB repertoires of sorted circulating CD4+ T cell subsets in recently diagnosed type 1 diabetes patients with those in matched healthy donors. Here is what the overall study found, with its caveats: Only small numbers of individuals were included in the HLA sub-analyses, which left unresolved whether HLA type had any influence on TCRB rearrangement. Because cDNA rather than genomic DNA was sequenced, highly expressing activated cells could have been over-represented, although no difference in activation and CD3 levels was found between groups. At VDJ recombination sites, patients with type 1 diabetes made fewer insertions and deleted more nucleotides, a pattern implying thymic rearrangement abnormalities. In all four CD4+ subsets, TCRB CDR3 length was moderately but significantly shorter in type 1 diabetes patients. Naive, central memory and regulatory TCRB repertoires appeared to be more similar among patients than among healthy donors. Shorter templates might have been favored by PCR, but patient and control samples were amplified and corrected together, so both groups would have been affected equally by any skew.

The High Capacity cDNA Reverse Transcription Kit was used to reverse transcribe all of the isolated RNA, meaning that expressed TCRB transcripts were what got sequenced. Deep immunoSEQ sequencing was performed on naive, central memory and regulatory T cell samples, with an average of about 3.6 million total reads per sample. After sorted cells were lysed in RLT buffer, RNA was extracted with DNase-treated RNeasy Micro or Mini kits, with the choice depending on cell number. Each cell subset was processed separately to prevent cross-contamination, with patient and healthy donor samples processed together. The immunoSEQ multiplex PCR was used to amplify TCRB sequences from cDNA, yielding 87-bp fragments that span the CDR3 region. Amplicons were sequenced on the Illumina HiSeq platform. For the original study's pipeline: PCR bias was corrected computationally using synthetic template baselines, and reads within Hamming distance 2 were collapsed, with unmergeable singletons discarded. Reads were aligned against IMGT so that V, D and J genes, CDR3 length and insertions or deletions at six rearrangement sites could be assigned. Within each subset, clonotype counts were normalized to the number of sorted cells before true diversity and Gini coefficients were calculated with the tcR R package. Repertoire sharing was quantified using the overlap coefficient calculated on TCRB nucleotide sequences. Out-of-frame TCRB sequences from naive cells were analyzed as a proxy for the pre-selection repertoire. Imported from immuneACCESS, the table was reduced by TCRdb to in-frame sequences with V and J called. These copies leave out some clones; in studies compared against another copy, an unresolved V gene accounts for under half, and the cause of the remainder is not known. The D gene and trimming were derived from the DNA, and the V and J assignments and clone size from that table. For this sample there are a few hundred thousand clones; 11% appear just once. The top ten clonotypes cover 0.015% of the sample.

This clone appeared a few times. Its antigen is unknown. It has no much larger one-base neighbor in the sample; base qualities were not kept. Each donor gave one peripheral blood draw, averaging approximately 110 mL, which was collected into heparinised tubes. Naive, central memory, regulatory and stem cell-like memory CD4+ T cells were sorted on a BD FACSAria II using a panel including CD45RO, CCR7, CD25, CD127, CD95 and CD27. Every sorted population had a purity above 95%. PBMCs were isolated immediately by Lymphoprep density gradient centrifugation and stained directly without culture. So that batch effects would be minimized, each experiment stained and sorted samples in pairs, pairing one healthy donor with one patient. V and J are truncated by 4 bases and 3 bases respectively, leaving an intervening sequence of 18 bases. From the cysteine up to the phenylalanine, the CDR3 has a length of 16 residues. Left in the record is the CDR3 DNA by itself, 48 bases read in frame from the first base. The germline V gene (reference sequence) specifies LNHDA as CDR1 and SQIVND as CDR2.

Sequenced material: naive CD4+ T cells from blood. The cell subset or site label of this sample denotes: true naive CD4+ T cells. This receptor was taken from a woman aged 30 to 39 in good health. The chain couples TRBV19 to TRBJ2-5; 6 matching bases give a weak D call of TRBD2. The CDR3 protein: CASSRGSGTGEETQYF. The DNA reads TGTGCCAGTAGTAGGGGGTCCGGGACTGGAGAAGAGACCCAGTACTTC.